The entry below gives a single T cell receptor (beta chain) sequence along with its context. The antigen it binds to is not known. No base quality information exists; no much larger clone differs at one position. The collaborating institutions used their own protocols to collect whole blood in K2EDTA tubes. For TCRbeta analysis, collaborators shipped samples as frozen whole blood, isolated PBMCs, or DNA extracted from either of those sample types. The record originates from a study of blood T cell repertoires in COVID-19 (dated by TCRdb to 2018 to 2021). For context, the study as a whole: The collaborator samples originated in the United States, Italy and Spain and spanned the acute and convalescent phases of COVID-19. Samples came from the ongoing ImmuneRACE study (first 160 participants) plus 1,254 subjects from 6 global collaborators. The sample metadata nearly always contained a de-identified subject ID, COVID-19 status, age in years and sex. The repertoires were released in a freely available public database meant as a resource for research on the immune response to SARS-CoV-2. Subjects who had been exposed to COVID-19, were actively infected with it, or had recovered from it provided the deeply sampled blood TCRbeta repertoires that made up the dataset. The material from the prospective study consisted of cDNA or gDNA derived from T cells, B-cell-depleted T cells, or PBMCs. Where available, HLA class I and class II types were taken from metadata supplied by the sample provider and were not determined by assay-based typing.

TCRbeta CDR3 regions were amplified from genomic DNA using the immunoSEQ Assay, a bias-controlled multiplex PCR. The original pipeline was this. Nucleated cell counts per sample were estimated from amplification of reference gene primers within the assay. To quantify the absolute abundance of each unique TCRbeta CDR3 rearrangement, sequence reads were collapsed and filtered. Productive Simpson clonality was computed per sample as the square root of Simpson's diversity index over productive rearrangements. This immuneACCESS table, as held by TCRdb, lists in-frame sequences with V and J called but not all clones. Of the missing ones, under half trace to an unresolved V gene in checked studies; the others have no known cause. For V, J and clone size, that table is used; D and trimming come from the DNA. The sample table lists around 60,000 clones, around 86% of them with a count of one. Together, the top ten hold under 30% of the sample.

CDR1 MNHEY and CDR2 SVGAGI were looked up in the germline V gene. The CDR3 holds 15 amino acids from the cysteine to the phenylalanine. Solely the CDR3 DNA is kept, with 45 bases framed from the first base. Trimmed from V: 0 bases; trimmed from J: 2 bases; junction bases lacking a gene match: 2. Overall study outcomes, separate from this receptor: The quantity of clinical and demographic metadata differed by source and by participant and was supplied without curation.

The chain is encoded by TRBV6-5 joined to TRBJ2-7; 9 bases in the middle match TRBD1. The material sequenced was peripheral blood. This clonotype originated in an elderly woman with active or convalescent COVID-19. The CDR3 protein sequence reads: CASSYSGTGTYEQYF. The DNA is TGTGCCAGCAGTTACTCCGGGACAGGGACCTACGAGCAGTACTTC.